This T cell receptor beta chain is drawn from a study of identical twins (dated by TCRdb to about 2016). Looking at the study overall: TCR alpha and beta repertoires from monozygotic twins, unrelated adults of various ages and cord blood were deep-sequenced to test whether fetal clonotypes persist. To rule out contamination, the twin experiments were replicated at different times with different library preparation protocols. Points the paper makes about the study in general: Compared with coincidental sharing between unrelated individuals, out-of-frame TCR alpha sequences shared between twins had an excess of sequences with low generation probability. In beta out-of-frame sequences, excess twin sharing was weaker, because having fewer shared sequences lowered the signal-to-noise ratio. In monozygotic twins, recombination models systematically underestimated out-of-frame TCR alpha sharing, but the models matched the sharing seen between unrelated individuals. Zero-insertion analyses could be partly confounded by invariant T cells such as MAIT and iNKT, though diverse VJ usage argued against such confounding for most clonotypes. Conclusions relied on cross-sectional statistical analysis, since the same donors could not be followed over many years. Abundant cord blood beta clonotypes had fewer insertions, young adult naive repertoires showed a similar but weaker trend, and memory repertoires showed no such trend.

The protocol used for the library was 5' RACE. This sample was sequenced with an Illumina HiSeq 2000. Template switching added a universal primer binding site, and the final cDNA carried a unique molecular identifier that allowed TCR cDNA molecules to be counted accurately. Specific primers in the conserved constant-segment region were used to synthesize first-strand cDNA for TCR alpha and beta chains. To control for contamination, each cDNA library was double barcoded with a SMART-Mk sample barcode plus Illumina barcodes. TruSeq adapter sequences and Illumina sample barcodes were added in two successive PCR steps. The TCR alpha and beta cDNA libraries were sequenced on the Illumina HiSeq platform using custom primers. The authors' pipeline ran thus. MiGEC processed the raw reads to extract unique molecular identifiers, while MiXCR was used to determine the CDR3 positions. Recombination models were inferred per individual with the repgenHMM and IGoR tools using an EM algorithm. The tcR package in R was used for shared clonotype analysis, with sharing normalized by the product of cloneset sizes. To study raw recombination free of thymic and clonal selection effects, out-of-frame nonproductive sequences were analyzed. TCRdb's own reprocessing of the public reads used fastp at Q25 and MiXCR and kept productive beta chains. Here each entry gathers all rows of one CDR3 protein and keeps the most common genes and DNA. For this entry, the V and J calls and clone size follow TCRdb and not the study's own pipeline. In this sample the table shows under 300,000 distinct CDR3 sequences, roughly 12% of which occur a single time. The ten largest clones take up roughly 3.7% of the sample.

Every donor was a healthy Caucasian. The twin cohort consisted of three pairs of female monozygotic twins, all aged roughly 18 to 30 years. Miltenyi CD45RO+ enrichment and human naive T-cell isolation kits were used to isolate memory (CD45RO+) and naive T cells from PBMC. The CDR3 has 13 amino acids, counting the end cysteine and phenylalanine. CDR3 DNA is the only sequence kept; it has 39 bases, read in frame from the first base. Trimming costs V 6 bases and J 1 base, and their ends lie 10 bases apart. The germline V gene provides CDR1 MDHEN and CDR2 SYDVKM. In regard to this clonotype: What this receptor recognizes is not known. No base quality values were provided; no much bigger clone lies one nucleotide off.

The sample also formed part of further work on yellow fever vaccine responses in identical twins. The other study reports the following: The T cell response to vaccination in identical twins was reported by the authors to appear partly convergent and partly personalized. In the study, vaccine-responding T cell clones were precisely tracked in identical twins.

The rearrangement combines TRBV28 with TRBJ2-7; the D call is tentative, TRBD1 or TRBD2, as each matches 5 bases. The origin of this receptor is a woman between 18 and 29 years old in good health. Sequenced input: memory (CD45RO+) T cells sorted from blood. The meaning of the sample's cell subset or site label: CD45RO+ enriched T cells. The sequenced DNA: TGTGCCAGCAGCAATTGGGGGTCCTACGAGCAGTACTTC. This sequence encodes CASSNWGSYEQYF. Beyond the CDR3, the reference TRBV28 and TRBJ2-7 genes provide the residues; the full variable domain reads: DVKVTQSSRYLVKRTGEKVFLECVQDMDHENMFWYRQDPGLGLRLIYFSYDVKMKEKGDIPEGYSVSREKKERFSLILESASTNQTSMYLCASSNWGSYEQYFGPGTRLTVT.